Below are 30 T cell receptor beta chains sequenced from a single sample in a study of blood T cell repertoires in COVID-19. Method: immunoSEQ multiplex PCR; TCRdb's copy keeps in-frame clones and lacks some. Of approximately 210,000 clones listed, around 76% are singletons. Sequencing was performed on PBMCs or T cells enriched from blood (not recorded which). These receptors were obtained from a woman in her fifties or sixties with acute COVID-19.

This clone was found a few times. The rearrangement links TRBV11-2 to TRBJ2-3, with 10 bases fitting TRBD1. The CDR3 consists of 16 residues. Looked up from germline, CDR1 is SGHAT and CDR2 is FQNNGV. Losses at the gene ends were 4 bases for V and 6 bases for J; bases not matched to a gene: 10. DNA for the CDR3: TGTGCCAGCAGCTCGTCCGGGACAGGGGTCGGGGATACGCAGTATTTT. The encoded protein is CASSSSGTGVGDTQYF. The full variable domain, rest sourced from reference TRBV11-2 and TRBJ2-3, is EAGVAQSPRYKIIEKRQSVAFWCNPISGHATLYWYQQILGQGPKLLIQFQNNGVVDDSQLPKDRFSAERLKGVDSTLKIQPAKLEDSAVYLCASSSSGTGVGDTQYFGPGTRLTVL.

This clone was observed once. A read error may explain this, as a much larger clone is one base away. The chain is built from TRBV3-1 (or the pseudogene TRBV3-2) and TRBJ1-1; the match to TRBD1 covers 7 bases. The trim removed 4 bases at V and 0 bases at J, leaving 2 bases unmatched. The CDR3 extends over 14 amino acids. Germline V CDR1 and CDR2: LGHDT, YNNKEL (reference sequence). The CDR3 region has the DNA TGTGCCAGCAGCCCGGGACAGATGAACACTGAAGCTTTCTTT. Translating gives CASSPGQMNTEAFF.

In its sample, this clone was seen a few times. V is TRBV19 and J is TRBJ2-1; possible D gene TRBD1, 6 bases. CDR1 LNHDA and CDR2 SQIVND come from the germline V gene (reference sequence). The CDR3 extends over 16 amino acids. Trimming stripped 6 bases from V and 3 bases from J, with 18 bases between. This chain's CDR3 is CASRDLSVGGYNEQFF. DNA for the CDR3: TGTGCCAGTAGAGATCTTTCCGTAGGGGGCTACAATGAGCAGTTCTTC.

The genes are TRBV7-9 and TRBJ2-7, with D perhaps TRBD1 (6 bases). Trimming stripped 1 base from V and 2 bases from J, with 9 bases between. Germline CDR1 reads SEHNR; CDR2 reads FQNEAQ (reference sequence). The CDR3 loop spans 14 amino acids. The CDR3 nucleotides read TGTGCCAGCAGCTTAGAAGGACAGACCTACGAGCAGTACGTC. Translating it yields CASSLEGQTYEQYV.

This chain connects TRBV20-1 to TRBJ2-2; 9 positions match TRBD1. The germline V gene has CDR1 DFQATT and CDR2 SNEGSKA (reference sequence). V dropped 3 bases and J dropped 8; count of bases not matched to a gene: 13. There are 16 residues in the CDR3. Written as DNA, the CDR3 is TGCAGTGCTAGTCCTCCGGGACAGGGCCCAGCAGGGGAGCTGTTTTTT. Translation gives CSASPPGQGPAGELFF.

The rearrangement joins TRBV18 to TRBJ1-1; 7 bases are shared with TRBD1. Trimming removed 4 bases from V and 4 bases from J; junction bases left unmatched: 6. The germline V gene encodes CDR1 KGHSH and CDR2 LQKENI. The CDR3 loop spans 14 amino acids. The DNA for the CDR3 is TGTGCCAGCTCACAGGGGGCGGGGGGCACTGAAGCTTTCTTT. Translated, it gives CASSQGAGGTEAFF.

The V and J genes are TRBV5-6 and TRBJ2-5; a possible D gene is TRBD2 (7 bases). This CDR3 contains 14 residues. Trimming took 1 base from V and 4 from J, leaving 11 bases between them. Germline CDR1 is SGHDT and CDR2 is YYEEEE. CDR3 amino acids: CASSLWGGGETQYF. The CDR3 DNA reads as TGTGCCAGCAGCTTGTGGGGAGGGGGAGAGACCCAGTACTTC.

This clone was detected a few times. CDR3 nucleotides: TGCGCCAGCAGCGCCGACGTGCAGGGAATCCATGGCTACACCTTC. It codes for CASSADVQGIHGYTF. The chain employs TRBV5-1 and TRBJ1-2, with D perhaps matching TRBD1 (5 bases). Trimming removed 4 bases at V and 6 bases at J, with 19 bases between. Germline lookup yields CDR1 SGHRS and CDR2 YFSETQ. CDR3 length: 15 amino acids.

This sequence joins TRBV5-1 and TRBJ1-2, with D perhaps matching TRBD1 (5 bases). Germline V gene sequence: CDR1 SGHRS, CDR2 YFSETQ. The CDR3 spans 13 residues. V was cut by 4 bases and J by 4 bases, with 11 bases left in between. The CDR3 loop is CASSPGGGYGYTF. The CDR3 DNA follows: TGCGCCAGCAGCCCGGGGGGTGGCTATGGCTACACCTTC.

V and J are TRBV28 and TRBJ1-4, with D possibly TRBD1 on 6 matching bases. There are 15 residues in the CDR3. Per the germline V gene, CDR1 is MDHEN and CDR2 is SYDVKM. The germline V and J ends were trimmed by 6 bases and 6 bases, with 17 bases remaining between them. In DNA form, the CDR3 reads TGTGCCAGCAGCCCGGTAGGGCCAGGGGATGAAAAACTGTTTTTT. This translates into CASSPVGPGDEKLFF.

This sequence joins TRBV7-9 and TRBJ2-2; weak D call: TRBD1 (8 bases). CDR3 size: 15 residues. Germline CDR1 and CDR2: SEHNR and FQNEAQ (reference sequence). V lost 7 bases and J 3 bases, leaving 15 bases between the germline ends. The CDR3 spells CASTRTGRDTGELFF. The CDR3 nucleotides are TGTGCCAGCACCCGGACAGGGAGGGACACCGGGGAGCTGTTTTTT.

In this sample, this clone turned up a few times. The chain links TRBV9 to TRBJ1-1, with a tentative D call TRBD1 (6 bases). Germline loops: CDR1 SGDLS, CDR2 YYNGEE. There are 13 residues in the CDR3. V gave up 0 bases and J gave up 8 bases, with 11 bases separating them. DNA of the CDR3: TGTGCCAGCAGCGTAGAGGCAGGGGTAGAAGCTTTCTTT. This gives the protein CASSVEAGVEAFF. Combining the CDR3 with reference TRBV9 and TRBJ1-1 gives the whole variable domain DSGVTQTPKHLITATGQRVTLRCSPRSGDLSVYWYQQSLDQGLQFLIQYYNGEERAKGNILERFSAQQFPDLHSELNLSSLELGDSALYFCASSVEAGVEAFFGQGTRLTVV.

V is TRBV6-4 and J is TRBJ1-2; 7 bases are shared with TRBD1. CDR3 length: 17 residues. J lost 1 base, V lost 0 bases, and 8 bases had no gene match. The germline gives CDR1 MRHNA, CDR2 SNTAGT. This CDR3 is CASSDSQRGPYNYGYTF. The CDR3 DNA sequence: TGTGCCAGCAGTGACTCGCAGAGGGGGCCTTATAACTATGGCTACACCTTC.

The rearrangement uses TRBV3-1 (or the pseudogene TRBV3-2) and TRBJ1-1; no clear D gene. From germline, CDR1 is LGHDT and CDR2 YNNKEL (reference sequence). The CDR3 sequence is 14 residues long. The V end was cut by 3 bases, the J end by 5 bases, with 13 bases between. The CDR3 DNA follows: TGTGCCAGCAGCCAGGGAGGTAGGCTGACTGAAGCTTTCTTT. Its translation: CASSQGGRLTEAFF.

The chain recombines TRBV5-1 with TRBJ1-2; D might be TRBD1 (5 bases). CDR1 and CDR2 from the germline V gene are SGHRS and YFSETQ. CDR3 length: 14 residues. Trimming stripped 1 base from V and 8 bases from J, with 15 bases between. The CDR3: CASSLWGGPLGYTF. DNA for the CDR3: TGCGCCAGCAGCTTGTGGGGCGGACCTCTCGGCTACACCTTC.

The chain links TRBV4-1 to TRBJ1-4; 9 nucleotides match TRBD1. Germline CDR1 and CDR2: MGHRA and YSYEKL. The length of the CDR3 is 15 residues. J lost 7 bases, V lost 7 bases, and 10 bases had no gene match. The chain's CDR3 is CASKDPGTGREKLFF. For the CDR3, the DNA is TGCGCCAGCAAAGACCCCGGGACAGGGCGTGAAAAACTGTTTTTT.

The CDR3, as DNA: TGCGCCAGCAGCCGGCTGAAAATGGGACAGAATAATAATTCACCCCTCCACTTT. Protein sequence: CASSRLKMGQNNNSPLHF. The chain links TRBV5-1 to TRBJ1-6, with 7 bases fitting TRBD1. CDR3 length: 18 residues. The germline CDR1 and CDR2 sequences are SGHRS and YFSETQ. V gave up 4 bases and J gave up 5 bases; unmatched junction bases: 15.

This chain connects TRBV30 to TRBJ1-1; 10 bases map to TRBD1. The V segment lost 3 bases and the J segment 4 bases; nucleotides outside the gene matches: 11. The CDR3 loop spans 16 amino acids. Germline CDR1 is GTSNPN and CDR2 is SVGIG (reference sequence). The CDR3 spells CAWRTGTGARGTEAFF. The CDR3 coding sequence is TGTGCCTGGAGAACCGGGACAGGGGCTAGAGGCACTGAAGCTTTCTTT.

For the CDR3, the DNA is TGTGCCAGCACCCAAGCGGGGAGGGCAGATACGCAGTATTTT. It specifies CASTQAGRADTQYF. The chain carries TRBV7-9 and TRBJ2-3; 7 nucleotides line up with TRBD2. The J segment lost 4 bases and the V segment lost 7 bases, leaving 8 bases of the junction unmatched. Germline CDR1 SEHNR, CDR2 FQNEAQ (reference sequence). The CDR3 covers 14 residues.

The rearrangement uses TRBV7-9 and TRBJ1-6; the D gene is possibly TRBD1 (5 bases). Germline values: CDR1 SEHNR, CDR2 FQNEAQ (reference sequence). The ends were cut back, 0 bases at V and 11 bases at J, with 14 bases in the middle. This CDR3 has 15 amino acids. The CDR3 region is CASSLAVGGDPPLHF. The CDR3 nucleotides read TGTGCCAGCAGCTTAGCGGTCGGGGGTGATCCACCCCTCCACTTT. Full variable domain (rest looked up from reference TRBV7-9 and TRBJ1-6): DTGVSQNPRHKITKRGQNVTFRCDPISEHNRLYWYRQTLGQGPEFLTYFQNEAQLEKSRLLSDRFSAERPKGSFSTLEIQRTEQGDSAMYLCASSLAVGGDPPLHFGNGTRLTVT.

The table lists this clone with a few counts. This chain uses TRBV5-1 with TRBJ1-2; 9 bases agree with TRBD1. CDR1 is SGHRS and CDR2 is YFSETQ in the germline V gene. V lost 4 bases and J lost 2; bases outside the gene matches: 6. The CDR3 loop spans 15 amino acids. The CDR3 reads CASSLQGQGNYGYTF. The CDR3 coding sequence is TGCGCCAGCAGCCTGCAGGGACAGGGAAACTATGGCTACACCTTC.

The J gene is TRBJ1-5, the V gene TRBV12-3 or TRBV12-4, with D uncertain. The CDR3 covers 12 residues. V lost 8 bases, J lost 0 bases, and 5 bases lay in between. CDR3 sequence reads: CASQNSNQPQHF. CDR3 sequence (DNA): TGTGCCAGCCAGAATAGCAATCAGCCCCAGCATTTT.

This clone was found once. This rearrangement joins TRBV7-2 to TRBJ1-5; D perhaps matches TRBD1 (5 bases). CDR1 is SGHTA and CDR2 is FQGNSA in the germline V gene. Trimming removed 1 base at V and 3 bases at J, with 16 bases between. The CDR3 is 17 amino acids. The CDR3: CASSLVGGGTTNQPQHF. The CDR3 DNA reads as TGTGCCAGCAGCTTAGTTGGGGGGGGGACTACCAATCAGCCCCAGCATTTT.

The V call is TRBV7-8, the J call TRBJ1-1; the D is unclear. The CDR3 contains 13 residues. V lost 1 base and J 7 bases, leaving 10 bases between the germline ends. Germline values: CDR1 SGHVS, CDR2 FQNEAQ. DNA of the CDR3: TGTGCCAGCAGCTTAGGGAACCGCGGTGAAGCTTTCTTT. Residues: CASSLGNRGEAFF.

The gene calls are TRBV9 and TRBJ1-4, with TRBD1 identical over 9 bases. In germline, CDR1 is SGDLS, CDR2 YYNGEE. This CDR3 has 16 amino acids. Trimming removed 3 bases from V and 8 bases from J; junction bases left unmatched: 11. CDR3 sequence (DNA): TGTGCCAGCAGCGCCTTTCCGGGACAGGGAAACGAAAAACTGTTTTTT. Protein: CASSAFPGQGNEKLFF.

This chain links TRBV7-2 with TRBJ2-1; D possibly corresponds to TRBD1 (6 bases). V lost 4 bases and J lost 0, with 13 bases in between. The length of the CDR3 is 16 residues. The germline V gene encodes CDR1 SGHTA and CDR2 FQGNSA. CDR3 nucleotides: TGTGCCAGCAGCTCACAGGGCGGTAGCTCCTACAATGAGCAGTTCTTC. It yields the protein CASSSQGGSSYNEQFF.

In its sample, this clone was seen once. V usage is TRBV3-1 (or the pseudogene TRBV3-2) and J usage is TRBJ2-6; 9 nucleotides line up with TRBD1. This CDR3 has 17 amino acids. Germline-derived CDR1 and CDR2 are LGHDT and YNNKEL (reference sequence). The junction had 14 bases not matched to a gene; V was cut back by 3 bases and J by 11 bases. The CDR3 DNA is TGTGCCAGCAGCCACGAGCAGGACAGGGGAAGACGGTACGTCCTGACTTTC. It is translated as CASSHEQDRGRRYVLTF.

V gene TRBV6-5 combines with J gene TRBJ1-1; D might be TRBD1 (6 bases). The CDR3 length is 13 residues. CDR1 and CDR2 (germline): MNHEY, SVGAGI. Trimming removed 7 bases from V and 1 base from J, with 10 bases in between. Here the CDR3 DNA reads TGTGCCAGCATCCGGGACAAGAACACTGAAGCTTTCTTT. It translates to CASIRDKNTEAFF.

J is TRBJ2-6 and V is TRBV4-3; the D gene is possibly TRBD1 (7 bases). The CDR3 length is 17 residues. The germline V gene has CDR1 LGHNA and CDR2 YSLEER. With 3 bases removed from V and 4 bases from J, the gap between germline ends came to 16 bases. CDR3 coding DNA: TGCGCCAGCAGCCAGCAGGGGGGACCTGGAGGGGCCAACGTCCTGACTTTC. It translates to CASSQQGGPGGANVLTF.

The V call is TRBV10-3, the J call TRBJ2-1, with D perhaps matching TRBD2 (6 bases). V was cut by 0 bases and J by 8 bases, with 11 bases left in between. Germline V gene lookup returns CDR1 ENHRY and CDR2 SYGVKD. This CDR3 is 14 amino acids long. The CDR3 protein is CAISESKPGDEQFF. In nucleotides, the CDR3 is TGTGCCATCAGTGAGTCGAAGCCGGGGGATGAGCAGTTCTTC.